This entry lists 30 T cell receptor beta chains sequenced from one sample in a study of T cell responses to AZD1222 COVID-19 vaccine. The assay was immunoSEQ multiplex PCR, and TCRdb's table has in-frame clones only and misses some. The repertoire holds some 120,000 clones, around 89% seen once, with over 8.5% in the top ten. The sample in question was peripheral blood, obtained on day 0 of MenACWY control vaccination. Receptors originate from an adult in good health.

This clone was seen a handful of times. This chain links TRBV7-9 with TRBJ2-7, with D possibly matching TRBD1 (5 bases). The V gene lost 5 bases and the J gene lost 3 bases, with 11 bases spanning the gap. The CDR3 totals 13 residues. Germline V lookup: CDR1 SEHNR, CDR2 FQNEAQ (reference sequence). CDR3 coding DNA: TGTGCCAGCAGCGACGCGGACATCTACGAGCAGTACTTC. It is translated as CASSDADIYEQYF.

The V call is TRBV5-1, the J call TRBJ2-7; 8 bases line up with TRBD1. Germline CDR1 SGHRS, CDR2 YFSETQ. This CDR3 is 15 amino acids long. V was clipped by 1 base and J by 1 base; unmatched bases: 4. The CDR3 here is CASSLFGQGSYEQYF. The CDR3 DNA follows: TGCGCCAGCAGCTTGTTCGGACAGGGATCCTACGAGCAGTACTTC.

The J gene is TRBJ2-2, the V gene TRBV5-4; 7 positions match TRBD1. V lost 3 bases, J lost 7 bases, and 0 bases stayed unmatched. Per the germline V gene, CDR1 is SGHNT and CDR2 is YYREEE (reference sequence). The CDR3 sequence is 12 residues long. DNA for the CDR3: TGTGCCAGCAGCTGGGACAGCGGGGAGCTGTTTTTT. Translating gives CASSWDSGELFF.

This chain joins TRBV11-3 and TRBJ2-3, with D uncertain. From germline, CDR1 is SGHNT and CDR2 YENEEA. The length of the CDR3 is 14 residues. With 1 base removed from V and 0 bases from J, the gap between germline ends came to 5 bases. CDR3 bases: TGTGCCAGCAGCTTAGGTCCCAGCACAGATACGCAGTATTTT. Its protein is CASSLGPSTDTQYF.

The chain has TRBV10-1 and TRBJ1-1, with a tentative D call TRBD1 (5 bases). Germline V gene sequence: CDR1 WNHNN, CDR2 SYGVQD (reference sequence). V lost 6 bases and J 7 bases, leaving 6 bases between the germline ends. The CDR3 consists of 10 residues. CDR3 sequence (DNA): TGCGCCAGCAGAGGGGTTGAAGCTTTCTTT. Translation gives CASRGVEAFF.

The chain combines TRBV27 with TRBJ2-7; D may be TRBD2 (5 bases). V lost 6 bases, J lost 3 bases, and 15 bases lay in between. CDR1 MNHEY and CDR2 SMNVEV come from the germline V gene (reference sequence). This CDR3 is built from 14 residues. The CDR3 loop is CASSFHGEGYEQYF. CDR3 nucleotides: TGTGCCAGCAGCTTCCACGGAGAGGGCTACGAGCAGTACTTC.

This sequence joins TRBV11-1 and TRBJ1-1, with D maybe TRBD1 (5 bases). Trimming stripped 1 base from V and 4 bases from J, with 13 bases between. The CDR3 runs 15 residues. Germline CDR1 and CDR2: SGHAT and FQDESV (reference sequence). The chain's CDR3 is CASSLGTGGITEAFF. CDR3 in DNA: TGTGCCAGCAGCTTAGGGACCGGGGGAATCACTGAAGCTTTCTTT. The variable domain in full, with the rest retrieved from reference TRBV11-1 and TRBJ1-1, is EAEVAQSPRYKITEKSQAVAFWCDPISGHATLYWYRQILGQGPELLVQFQDESVVDDSQLPKDRFSAERLKGVDSTLKIQPAELGDSAMYLCASSLGTGGITEAFFGQGTRLTVV.

This chain joins TRBV3-1 (or the pseudogene TRBV3-2) and TRBJ1-2, with D perhaps matching TRBD1 (5 bases). CDR1 LGHDT and CDR2 YNNKEL come from the germline V gene (reference sequence). V lost 0 bases, J lost 4 bases, and 9 bases lay in between. This CDR3 is 14 amino acids long. The CDR3 sequence is CASSQDGAIYGYTF. As DNA, the CDR3 is TGTGCCAGCAGCCAAGATGGGGCCATCTATGGCTACACCTTC.

This clone was recorded only once. V usage is TRBV24-1 and J usage is TRBJ2-2, with D uncertain. CDR3 length: 15 residues. Trimming removed 4 bases at V and 3 bases at J, with 11 bases between. The V gene's germline CDR1 is KGHDR and CDR2 SFDVKD. The CDR3: CATSDIDGHTGELFF. The CDR3 DNA reads as TGTGCCACCAGTGACATCGACGGACACACCGGGGAGCTGTTTTTT.

This clone was detected once. This chain uses TRBV10-3 with TRBJ2-7; D unresolved. This CDR3 region has 13 residues. Deletions cut 7 bases from V and 0 bases from J, with 10 bases between. Germline CDR1 is ENHRY and CDR2 is SYGVKD. The CDR3 DNA reads TGTGCCATCAAAGCATACTCCTCCTACGAGCAGTACTTC. Amino acids: CAIKAYSSYEQYF.

The chain uses TRBV5-1 and TRBJ2-7; TRBD1 agrees at 10 bases. V lost 9 bases and J lost 1; bases outside the gene matches: 25. There are 20 residues in the CDR3. The germline CDR1 and CDR2 sequences are SGHRS and YFSETQ. The CDR3 region is CATRSDRGRNRGVRSYEQYF. The DNA for the CDR3 is TGCGCCACCCGAAGTGACAGGGGGCGAAACCGGGGAGTTAGATCCTACGAGCAGTACTTC.

This clone has a single count. The chain employs TRBV29-1 and TRBJ2-7; 8 positions agree with TRBD2. The CDR3 spans 14 residues. The germline V gene encodes CDR1 SQVTM and CDR2 ANQGSEA. V gave up 6 bases and J gave up 5 bases; unmatched junction bases: 12. CDR3 sequence (DNA): TGCAGCGTGGAGACCGGGACTAGGGCGGACGAGCAGTACTTC. Its translation is CSVETGTRADEQYF.

The chain carries TRBV5-6 and TRBJ2-7; D might be TRBD2 (6 bases). CDR1 is SGHDT and CDR2 is YYEEEE in the germline V gene. V was trimmed by 4 bases and J by 4 bases, leaving 9 bases between them. This CDR3 region has 12 residues. The CDR3 DNA reads TGTGCCAGCAGCCTCGGACTATACGAGCAGTACTTC. As protein: CASSLGLYEQYF.

This clone was seen a single time. The chain recombines TRBV27 with TRBJ1-5; no definite D call. Germline V gene lookup returns CDR1 MNHEY and CDR2 SMNVEV (reference sequence). V lost 3 bases, J lost 9 bases, and 21 bases lay in between. This CDR3 is 16 amino acids long. For the CDR3, the DNA is TGTGCCAGCAGTTTCTCACTCAACCCTACCGCACGGCCCCAGCATTTT. As protein: CASSFSLNPTARPQHF.

The genes are TRBV7-9 and TRBJ1-3; D remains ambiguous. Germline CDR1 reads SEHNR; CDR2 reads FQNEAQ (reference sequence). This CDR3 contains 12 residues. Trimming left V 3 bases short and J 3 bases short, with 3 bases between. The DNA for the CDR3 is TGTGCCAGCAGCTTTAGTGGAAACACCATATATTTT. The encoded protein is CASSFSGNTIYF.

The chain carries TRBV21-1 and TRBJ2-1; the table calls TRBD2, which could not be checked here. TRBV21-1 is designated a pseudogene. This CDR3 comprises 15 residues. The CDR3 bases are TGTGCCAGCTGGGGGGTATGCGGGACCTACAATGAGCAGTTCTTC. Translating it yields CASWGVCGTYNEQFF.

The chain employs TRBV18 and TRBJ2-6, with D possibly matching TRBD1 (6 bases). Trimming removed 1 base from V and 3 bases from J, with 13 bases in between. In germline, CDR1 is KGHSH, CDR2 LQKENI. The CDR3 is made up of 17 amino acids. The CDR3 here is CASSPQQGSFGANVLTF. In nucleotides, the CDR3 is TGTGCCAGCTCACCACAACAGGGCTCGTTTGGGGCCAACGTCCTGACTTTC.

The J gene is TRBJ1-3, the V gene TRBV11-2, with D perhaps TRBD1 (5 bases). Germline V gene data show CDR1 as SGHAT and CDR2 as FQNNGV. This CDR3 contains 17 residues. V was trimmed by 1 base and J by 0 bases, leaving 13 bases between them. The CDR3 coding sequence is TGTGCCAGCAGCTTAGGTCCGGAGAGGGGCTCTGGAAACACCATATATTTT. Translation: CASSLGPERGSGNTIYF.

The genes are TRBV7-8 and TRBJ2-1; 9 bases are a match to TRBD2. CDR1 and CDR2 (germline): SGHVS, FQNEAQ. The ends lost 5 bases at V and 8 bases at J; junction bases unmatched: 10. The CDR3 runs to 15 residues. DNA for the CDR3: TGTGCCAGCAGCCCCGCGGTAATAGCGGGAGATGAGCAGTTCTTC. Its translation: CASSPAVIAGDEQFF.

The chain is built from TRBV30 and TRBJ1-2; tentative D call: TRBD1 (6 bases). CDR1 GTSNPN and CDR2 SVGIG come from the germline V gene (reference sequence). The CDR3 is made up of 14 amino acids. V shed 0 bases and J shed 4 bases, with 12 bases lying between them. The CDR3 DNA reads as TGTGCCTGGAGTGTAGGGGGGGCTAGCTATGGCTACACCTTC. The encoded protein is CAWSVGGASYGYTF. The whole variable domain, remainder taken from reference TRBV30 and TRBJ1-2, is SQTIHQWPATLVQPVGSPLSLECTVEGTSNPNLYWYRQAAGRGLQLLFYSVGIGQISSEVPQNLSASRPQDRQFILSSKKLLLSDSGFYLCAWSVGGASYGYTFGSGTRLTVV.

The gene calls are TRBV7-3 and TRBJ2-3; 8 bases map to TRBD2. The V and J ends lost 2 bases and 5 bases, in that order; junction bases with no gene match: 3. Germline values: CDR1 SGHTA, CDR2 FQGTGA. The CDR3 has 14 amino acids. The DNA for the CDR3 is TGTGCCAGCAGCTTAGCGGGGGGAAGAGATACGCAGTATTTT. Residues: CASSLAGGRDTQYF.

The genes are TRBV7-2 and TRBJ1-4, with D unclear. Germline loops: CDR1 SGHTA, CDR2 FQGNSA. The CDR3 has 14 residues. Trimming cost V 5 bases and J 0 bases, with 7 bases left between them. CDR3 DNA: TGTGCCAGCAGCCCCCCGCCAACTAATGAAAAACTGTTTTTT. Translated, it gives CASSPPPTNEKLFF.

The V and J genes are TRBV30 and TRBJ1-3; TRBD1 aligns across 8 bases. CDR1 is GTSNPN and CDR2 is SVGIG in the germline V gene (reference sequence). The CDR3 is 15 amino acids. V was pared by 2 bases and J by 3 bases, with 6 bases of the junction left unmatched. CDR3 sequence: CAWSFGRGLGNTIYF. The DNA for the CDR3 is TGTGCCTGGAGTTTTGGCAGGGGGCTTGGAAACACCATATATTTT.

The chain has TRBV29-1 and TRBJ2-1, with D unresolved. Between the trimmed V and J ends, which lost 2 bases and 6 bases, there was a span of 5 bases. The CDR3 covers 11 residues. CDR1 is SQVTM and CDR2 is ANQGSEA in the germline V gene. Here the CDR3 reads CSVETFNEQFF. CDR3 sequence (DNA): TGCAGCGTTGAAACCTTCAATGAGCAGTTCTTC.

The V gene is TRBV6-6, the J gene TRBJ2-3; D gene unclear. The CDR3 loop spans 14 amino acids. The germline V gene encodes CDR1 MNHNY and CDR2 SVGAGI (reference sequence). V lost 0 bases and J 1 base, leaving 5 bases between the germline ends. CDR3 protein: CASSYSQGTDTQYF. DNA for the CDR3: TGTGCCAGCAGTTACTCGCAGGGCACAGATACGCAGTATTTT.

The chain couples TRBV5-1 to TRBJ1-2, with 7 bases aligning to TRBD1. Germline V gene sequence: CDR1 SGHRS, CDR2 YFSETQ. CDR3 size: 18 residues. V shed 0 bases and J 4 bases; nucleotides not matched to a gene: 15. The CDR3 region has the DNA TGCGCCAGCAGCTTGGGGCCGGGACAGAGCTTAGTAGGCTATGGCTACACCTTC. The encoded protein is CASSLGPGQSLVGYGYTF.

In the case of this clone: This specimen includes other DNA sequences encoding the same CDR3. V gene TRBV19 combines with J gene TRBJ1-5; D gene uncertain. From germline, CDR1 is LNHDA and CDR2 SQIVND (reference sequence). Trimming removed 6 bases from V and 7 bases from J, with 10 bases in between. The CDR3 sequence is 12 residues long. CDR3 nucleotides: TGTGCCAGTAGCGGGGTGGGGCAGCCCCAGCATTTT. Protein product: CASSGVGQPQHF.

A word on this clone: The identical CDR3 is also encoded by other nucleotide sequences in the sample. V usage is TRBV5-1 and J usage is TRBJ2-1, with D uncertain. Germline CDR1 and CDR2: SGHRS and YFSETQ. CDR3 length equals 11 residues. With 0 bases removed from V and 10 bases from J, the gap between germline ends came to 5 bases. The CDR3 nucleotides are TGCGCCAGCAGCTTGGCCGACGAGCAGTTCTTC. It specifies CASSLADEQFF.

The chain combines TRBV9 with TRBJ1-4; unclear D gene. V lost 0 bases and J lost 3, with 15 bases in between. Germline V gives CDR1 SGDLS, CDR2 YYNGEE. The CDR3 spans 17 residues. This CDR3 reads CASSVGAAGGSNEKLFF. The CDR3 DNA reads TGTGCCAGCAGCGTAGGAGCCGCCGGTGGGTCTAATGAAAAACTGTTTTTT.

The V gene is TRBV19, the J gene TRBJ2-5; possibly TRBD1 for D (8 bases). Germline V CDR1 and CDR2: LNHDA, SQIVND (reference sequence). The CDR3 has 14 residues. Trimming removed 7 bases at V and 5 bases at J, with 17 bases between. The CDR3, as DNA: TGTGCCAGTACCACAGGGGGGGCCGGGGAGACCCAGTACTTC. It translates to CASTTGGAGETQYF.